These 15 T cell receptor beta chains share one sample of origin, sequenced in a study of shared clonotypes between healthy human individuals (dated by TCRdb to about 2020). CD8 naive samples consisted of CD45RO-negative cells that were positively selected for CCR7, yielding a CD45RA+CCR7+ population without TemRA cells. Preparation of the library involved the immunoSEQ multiplex PCR assay. TCRdb stores this immuneACCESS table with in-frame sequences only. Part of the clones is absent; in the studies checked, under half of the shortfall reflects unresolved V genes, and no reason is known for the rest. This sample lists about 2 million clones; approximately 94% were detected once. The ten largest clonotypes hold approximately 1% of the sample. Source material: naive CD8+ T cells sorted from blood. The sample's cell subset or site, from its label and the paper: CD45RA+CCR7+. The receptors shown here come from a man aged 18 to 29 in good health.

Of note for this clone: Additional DNA sequences in this sample encode the identical CDR3. The chain is built from TRBV27 and TRBJ1-5; TRBD1 matches at 8 bases. The germline V gene encodes CDR1 MNHEY and CDR2 SMNVEV (reference sequence). Trimming cost V 2 bases and J 4 bases; bases outside gene matches: 4. The CDR3 covers 15 residues. The CDR3 coding sequence is TGTGCCAGCAGTTTAGGGACAGGTCTTAATCAGCCCCAGCATTTT. Its protein is CASSLGTGLNQPQHF.

The J gene is TRBJ2-1, the V gene TRBV13, with 8 bases matching TRBD1. Germline V CDR1 and CDR2: PRHDT, FYEKMQ (reference sequence). The J segment lost 4 bases and the V segment lost 5 bases, leaving 7 bases of the junction unmatched. The CDR3 loop spans 15 amino acids. DNA for the CDR3: TGTGCCAGCAGCGGGGCAGGGGGCCAATACAATGAGCAGTTCTTC. This encodes CASSGAGGQYNEQFF. Full variable domain (remainder filled in from reference TRBV13 and TRBJ2-1): AAGVIQSPRHLIKEKRETATLKCYPIPRHDTVYWYQQGPGQDPQFLISFYEKMQSDKGSIPDRFSAQQFSDYHSELNMSSLELGDSALYFCASSGAGGQYNEQFFGPGTRLTVL.

The chain has TRBV28 and TRBJ1-6, with 8 bases identical to TRBD1. The V gene end was trimmed by 5 bases and the J gene end by 0 bases; junction bases not matched to a gene: 6. The CDR3 loop spans 17 amino acids. Germline CDR1 MDHEN, CDR2 SYDVKM. CDR3 in amino acids: CASSPRTGSSYNSPLHF. The CDR3 region has the DNA TGTGCCAGCAGTCCCCGGACAGGGAGCTCCTATAATTCACCCCTCCACTTT.

This clone was picked up one time. The chain has TRBV13 and TRBJ1-2, with no clear D. CDR3 length: 12 amino acids. Trimming pared 0 bases from V and 10 bases from J, leaving 9 bases between. Per the germline V gene, CDR1 is PRHDT and CDR2 is FYEKMQ (reference sequence). The CDR3 coding sequence is TGTGCCAGCAGCTTAGGGGGCAGTTACTACACCTTC. This gives the protein CASSLGGSYYTF.

The genes are TRBV27 and TRBJ1-6; D remains ambiguous. V dropped 5 bases and J dropped 2 bases, with 28 bases sitting between them. CDR1 and CDR2 from the germline V gene are MNHEY and SMNVEV (reference sequence). The CDR3 covers 21 residues. The CDR3 reads CASSHSPYHPRERTYNSPLHF. Written as DNA, the CDR3 is TGTGCCAGCAGTCACTCCCCCTACCACCCCCGGGAAAGAACCTATAATTCACCCCTCCACTTT.

J is TRBJ2-1 and V is TRBV5-1; unclear D gene. Germline V gives CDR1 SGHRS, CDR2 YFSETQ. Trimming left V 2 bases short and J 4 bases short, with 7 bases between. This CDR3 region has 13 residues. CDR3 sequence: CASSFEVYNEQFF. The CDR3 DNA follows: TGCGCCAGCAGCTTCGAAGTATACAATGAGCAGTTCTTC.

The CDR3 sequence: CASSLGQYTEAFF. The CDR3 bases are TGTGCCAGCAGCTTGGGGCAGTACACTGAAGCTTTCTTT. The V call is TRBV7-2, the J call TRBJ1-1; TRBD1 might be the D (5 bases). The CDR3 is 13 residues long. The V gene's germline CDR1 is SGHTA and CDR2 FQGNSA. Trimming cost V 3 bases and J 3 bases, with 8 bases left between them. Based on the CDR3 plus reference TRBV7-2 and TRBJ1-1, the full variable domain is GAGVSQSPSNKVTEKGKDVELRCDPISGHTALYWYRQSLGQGLEFLIYFQGNSAPDKSGLPSDRFSAERTGGSVSTLTIQRTQQEDSAVYLCASSLGQYTEAFFGQGTRLTVV.

V usage is TRBV11-2 and J usage is TRBJ2-7; the D call may be TRBD1 or TRBD2 (5 bases each). From germline, CDR1 is SGHAT and CDR2 FQNNGV. The V end was cut by 7 bases, the J end by 2 bases, with 21 bases between. CDR3 length: 16 amino acids. This CDR3 is CASKHSYGATAYEQYF. DNA for the CDR3: TGTGCCAGCAAACATAGTTACGGGGCAACAGCCTACGAGCAGTACTTC. The full variable domain, with the rest looked up from reference TRBV11-2 and TRBJ2-7, is EAGVAQSPRYKIIEKRQSVAFWCNPISGHATLYWYQQILGQGPKLLIQFQNNGVVDDSQLPKDRFSAERLKGVDSTLKIQPAKLEDSAVYLCASKHSYGATAYEQYFGPGTRLTVT.

This chain joins TRBV4-1 and TRBJ1-6, with no clear D. The V end was cut by 4 bases, the J end by 6 bases, with 7 bases between. CDR1 and CDR2 (germline): MGHRA, YSYEKL. CDR3 length equals 13 residues. The CDR3 reads CASSPTLNSPLHF. The CDR3 region has the DNA TGCGCCAGCAGCCCCACCCTTAATTCACCCCTCCACTTT.

This chain links TRBV19 with TRBJ1-1; 9 nucleotides match TRBD1. The germline V gene has CDR1 LNHDA and CDR2 SQIVND (reference sequence). V lost 5 bases to trimming and J lost 5 bases; unmatched junction nucleotides: 6. The length of the CDR3 is 14 residues. The CDR3 nucleotides are TGTGCCAGTAGTTTCGGACAGGGGTCGACTGAAGCTTTCTTT. Protein: CASSFGQGSTEAFF.

Only one count was recorded for this clone. V and J are TRBV27 and TRBJ2-1; TRBD2 matches at 10 bases. The CDR3 covers 16 residues. In germline, CDR1 is MNHEY, CDR2 SMNVEV (reference sequence). After removal of 4 bases from V and 8 bases from J, the junction contained 11 bases not matched to a gene. The CDR3 DNA follows: TGTGCCAGCAGTTACCCAGGGCTAGCGGGGGCAGATGAGCAGTTCTTC. This translates into CASSYPGLAGADEQFF.

The chain has TRBV27 and TRBJ1-2; the D is unclear. Germline V gene data show CDR1 as MNHEY and CDR2 as SMNVEV (reference sequence). V lost 10 bases to trimming and J lost 8 bases, with 11 bases between them. There are 10 residues in the CDR3. Here the CDR3 DNA reads TGTGCCACCCCCCTATCCGGCTACACCTTC. It is translated as CATPLSGYTF.

This clone appeared a single time. Within the sample, other DNA sequences also encode this same CDR3. V gene TRBV6-5 combines with J gene TRBJ1-1, with 7 bases lining up with TRBD1. Germline V gene sequence: CDR1 MNHEY, CDR2 SVGAGI. The CDR3 contains 14 residues. The J segment lost 4 bases and the V segment lost 2 bases, leaving 4 bases of the junction unmatched. CDR3 amino acids: CASSYAAGGTEAFF. The CDR3 region has the DNA TGTGCCAGCAGTTACGCCGCAGGGGGCACTGAAGCTTTCTTT.

The chain employs TRBV19 and TRBJ2-1, with a possible D match to TRBD2 (6 bases). The CDR3 loop spans 15 amino acids. CDR1 is LNHDA, CDR2 SQIVND, per germline (reference sequence). V was clipped by 4 bases and J by 1 base, with 11 bases between them. CDR3 region: CASSRRAGSYNEQFF. The CDR3, as DNA: TGTGCCAGTAGTAGGAGGGCAGGGTCCTACAATGAGCAGTTCTTC.

V is TRBV11-2 and J is TRBJ2-2; unclear D gene. Trimming stripped 5 bases from V and 8 bases from J, with 15 bases between. This CDR3 has 14 amino acids. Germline lookup yields CDR1 SGHAT and CDR2 FQNNGV. Written as DNA, the CDR3 is TGTGCCAGCAGCGCAGACGCAGGTCTAGGGGAGCTGTTTTTT. It specifies CASSADAGLGELFF.